These 16 T cell receptor beta chains share one sample of origin, sequenced in a study of shared clonotypes between healthy human individuals. Repertoires were generated with immunoSEQ multiplex PCR, while TCRdb's copy carries only in-frame clones and drops some. The data contain around 430,000 clones, roughly three quarters of them singletons. Sequenced sample: PBMCs. Receptors originate from a woman aged 40 to 50 in good health. Some clones in this sample may be carry-over from other donors' samples.

The chain couples TRBV6-1 to TRBJ1-5; D is ambiguous. Trimming cost V 2 bases and J 9 bases, with 23 bases left between them. The CDR3 has 17 amino acids. Germline V lookup: CDR1 MNHNS, CDR2 SASEGT. DNA for the CDR3: TGTGCCAGCAGTGAAATTGTTTTGGGAGGTGGGGTCTCGCCCCAGCATTTT. Protein product: CASSEIVLGGGVSPQHF.

The rearrangement uses TRBV11-2 and TRBJ2-5; D is undetermined. The ends were cut back, 4 bases at V and 1 base at J, with 7 bases in the middle. The CDR3 consists of 13 residues. Germline-derived CDR1 and CDR2 are SGHAT and FQNNGV. The DNA of the CDR3 is TGTGCCAGCAGCTCAGACTCCCAAGAGACCCAGTACTTC. It translates to CASSSDSQETQYF.

This clone was observed a single time. J is TRBJ1-3 and V is TRBV7-2; D is possibly TRBD1 (6 bases). V shed 1 base and J shed 2 bases, with 9 bases lying between them. This CDR3 region has 15 residues. Germline V gene lookup returns CDR1 SGHTA and CDR2 FQGNSA. CDR3 DNA sequence: TGTGCCAGCAGCTTAGGAGGGGGAGCTGGAAACACCATATATTTT. Amino acid sequence: CASSLGGGAGNTIYF. Using reference TRBV7-2 and TRBJ1-3 for the parts outside the CDR3, the full variable domain is GAGVSQSPSNKVTEKGKDVELRCDPISGHTALYWYRQSLGQGLEFLIYFQGNSAPDKSGLPSDRFSAERTGGSVSTLTIQRTQQEDSAVYLCASSLGGGAGNTIYFGEGSWLTVV.

This clone was seen a few times. V is TRBV10-3 and J is TRBJ1-3; D gene ambiguous. CDR1 and CDR2 from the germline V gene are ENHRY and SYGVKD. The V end was cut by 3 bases, the J end by 0 bases, with 12 bases between. The CDR3 totals 16 residues. Here the CDR3 reads CAISETSPDSGNTIYF. For the CDR3, the DNA is TGTGCCATCAGTGAAACCTCGCCGGACTCTGGAAACACCATATATTTT.

The gene calls are TRBV19 and TRBJ2-5, with 12 bases aligning to TRBD2. The junction had 3 bases not matched to a gene; V was cut back by 2 bases and J by 5 bases. CDR3 length: 15 amino acids. Germline lookup yields CDR1 LNHDA and CDR2 SQIVND (reference sequence). The CDR3 coding sequence is TGTGCCAGTAGTATACTAGCGGGAGGGTTGGAGACCCAGTACTTC. Its protein product is CASSILAGGLETQYF.

This clone was observed a handful of times. The chain is built from TRBV15 and TRBJ1-3; TRBD1 agrees at 9 bases. This CDR3 contains 16 residues. V shed 3 bases and J 3 bases; nucleotides not matched to a gene: 6. Germline CDR1 reads LNHNV; CDR2 reads YYDKDF (reference sequence). The CDR3 loop reads CATSRDRGMSGNTIYF. In DNA form, the CDR3 reads TGTGCCACCAGCAGGGACAGGGGCATGAGTGGAAACACCATATATTTT.

V is TRBV4-1 and J is TRBJ1-4; D is perhaps TRBD1 (5 bases). This CDR3 has 19 amino acids. Germline V gives CDR1 MGHRA, CDR2 YSYEKL. V was shortened by 1 base and J by 8 bases, with 26 bases between the two germline ends. The CDR3 protein is CASSQVSSGPPSPREKLFF. For the CDR3, the DNA is TGCGCCAGCAGCCAAGTGTCGTCGGGACCTCCGAGCCCCAGGGAAAAACTGTTTTTT.

This chain uses TRBV6-1 with TRBJ2-5, with TRBD2 matching 7 bases. V trimming: 6 bases; J trimming: 5 bases; junction bases outside the gene matches: 6. Looked up from germline, CDR1 is MNHNS and CDR2 is SASEGT. The CDR3 loop spans 13 amino acids. The CDR3 protein is CASRTGGQETQYF. CDR3 DNA sequence: TGTGCCAGCAGAACGGGGGGTCAGGAGACCCAGTACTTC.

The V and J genes are TRBV19 and TRBJ1-5; no reliable D call. Germline V gene data show CDR1 as LNHDA and CDR2 as SQIVND (reference sequence). The CDR3 sequence is 13 residues long. V gave up 3 bases and J gave up 9 bases, with 12 bases separating them. CDR3 protein: CASSIPPLRPQHF. The CDR3 DNA is TGTGCCAGTAGTATTCCCCCTCTTAGGCCCCAGCATTTT.

In regard to this clone: The sample holds other DNA sequences that translate to the same CDR3. This chain connects TRBV30 to TRBJ2-5; perhaps TRBD2 as D (5 bases). Germline lookup yields CDR1 GTSNPN and CDR2 SVGIG (reference sequence). V dropped 1 base and J dropped 5 bases, with 5 bases sitting between them. This CDR3 spans 11 amino acids. In DNA, the CDR3 is TGTGCCTGGAGTGCGGGGGAGACCCAGTACTTC. Translation gives CAWSAGETQYF.

This chain links TRBV6-5 with TRBJ1-5, with TRBD1 matching over 7 bases. The length of the CDR3 is 15 residues. V lost 6 bases and J lost 2; bases outside the gene matches: 7. Germline CDR1 and CDR2: MNHEY and SVGAGI. CDR3 sequence: CASSPTGSRNQPQHF. In nucleotides, the CDR3 is TGTGCCAGCAGCCCGACAGGGTCGCGCAATCAGCCCCAGCATTTT.

The V gene is TRBV2, the J gene TRBJ2-1; no definite D call. In germline, CDR1 is SNHLY, CDR2 FYNNEI. The ends were cut back, 4 bases at V and 9 bases at J, with 13 bases in the middle. The length of the CDR3 is 13 residues. CDR3 coding DNA: TGTGCCAGCAGTGTGAGTAGCCTAAGTGAGCAGTTCTTC. It specifies CASSVSSLSEQFF. Based on the CDR3 plus reference TRBV2 and TRBJ2-1, the full variable domain is EPEVTQTPSHQVTQMGQEVILRCVPISNHLYFYWYRQILGQKVEFLVSFYNNEISEKSEIFDDQFSVERPDGSNFTLKIRSTKLEDSAMYFCASSVSSLSEQFFGPGTRLTVL.

The count of this clone is one. The chain links TRBV28 to TRBJ1-5, with D possibly matching TRBD1 (6 bases). The CDR3 extends over 14 amino acids. V gave up 7 bases and J gave up 0 bases, with 10 bases separating them. In germline, CDR1 is MDHEN, CDR2 SYDVKM. The CDR3 spells CASTGTNSNQPQHF. The CDR3 DNA reads as TGTGCCAGCACCGGGACAAATAGCAATCAGCCCCAGCATTTT.

On this clone itself: One base separates it from a far larger clone, so it is likely a read error. The V gene is TRBV29-1, the J gene TRBJ1-1; a possible D gene is TRBD1 (6 bases). The length of the CDR3 is 13 residues. Germline V gene sequence: CDR1 SQVTM, CDR2 ANQGSEA. The V gene lost 7 bases and the J gene lost 6 bases, with 18 bases spanning the gap. CDR3 sequence (DNA): TGCAGCGCTTGCCGGGACAAGGATGCTGAAGCTTTCTTT. This translates into CSACRDKDAEAFF.

This clone came up a few times. This rearrangement joins TRBV18 to TRBJ2-7; the D call may be TRBD1 or TRBD2 (5 bases each). CDR3 size: 14 residues. Germline loops: CDR1 KGHSH, CDR2 LQKENI. The V gene lost 5 bases and the J gene lost 3 bases, with 14 bases spanning the gap. CDR3 loop: CASSKAGTLYEQYF. CDR3 DNA sequence: TGTGCCAGCTCAAAAGCCGGGACGCTCTACGAGCAGTACTTC.

The J gene is TRBJ1-2, the V gene TRBV29-1; no reliable D call. The CDR3 consists of 13 residues. V lost 3 bases to trimming and J lost 4 bases, with 12 bases between them. Germline lookup yields CDR1 SQVTM and CDR2 ANQGSEA. The CDR3 bases are TGCAGCGTTGAGGTGGGTGATCGCTATGGCTACACCTTC. This sequence encodes CSVEVGDRYGYTF.